This entry lists 26 T cell receptor beta chains sequenced from one sample in a study of post-analysis software for immune sequencing data. Whole-study findings and limits: The study found TRBV5-6, TRBV5-1 and TRBV20-1 among a handful of TRBV segments more frequent in patients than controls.

These TCRs' antigens remain unknown. Unique molecular identifiers were built into the TCR beta cDNA libraries. TCRdb fed the PCR reads into MiXCR, producing one record per CDR3 protein. Of approximately 770,000 distinct CDR3 sequences detected, 35% to 55% appear once; the ten largest clones hold roughly 5.2%. The sample taken for sequencing was blood. The receptors stem from a girl between 5 and 17 years old with multiple sclerosis.

This chain joins TRBV20-1 and TRBJ2-3; TRBD2 matches 8 bases. With V trimmed by 0 bases and J by 5 bases, 10 bases remained unmatched. The germline V gene has CDR1 DFQATT and CDR2 SNEGSKA (reference sequence). This CDR3 has 16 residues. DNA of the CDR3: TGCAGTGCTAGAGATCAGGCTAGCGGGTGGGGAGATACGCAGTATTTT. Translation: CSARDQASGWGDTQYF.

The chain joins TRBV12-5 to TRBJ2-1; D remains unclear. The better agreement between TRBJ2-7 and the DNA end casts doubt on the J call. Germline CDR1 and CDR2: LGHNT and FRNRAP. The CDR3 loop spans 14 amino acids. The CDR3 nucleotides are TGTGCTAGTGCCCCCTCCGACGGTTACAATGAGCAGTACTTC. This translates into CASAPSDGYNEQYF.

About this clonotype: One end of the junction fails to match germline, which may point to a read error. Written as DNA, the CDR3 is TGCGCCAGCAGCCAAGATGATGAAGCGGGAGTCTACGATGAGCAGTTCTTC. This sequence encodes CASSQDDEAGVYDEQFF. This sequence joins TRBV4-1 and TRBJ2-1; 8 bases agree with TRBD2. The germline V gene encodes CDR1 MGHRA and CDR2 YSYEKL. This CDR3 comprises 17 residues.

This clonotype was counted only a few times. This chain connects TRBV15 to TRBJ2-3; D is possibly TRBD2 (6 bases). Germline CDR1 LNHNV, CDR2 YYDKDF (reference sequence). There are 16 residues in the CDR3. V lost 5 bases, J lost 6 bases, and 21 bases lay in between. For the CDR3, the DNA is TGTGCCACCAGCTCCAGACTGGGGGGTCTTGCCGATACGCAGTATTTT. This codes for CATSSRLGGLADTQYF.

The chain recombines TRBV20-1 with TRBJ2-1, with D possibly TRBD2 on 6 matching bases. The CDR3 sequence is 14 residues long. In germline, CDR1 is DFQATT, CDR2 SNEGSKA (reference sequence). V was pared by 4 bases and J by 4 bases, with 14 bases between. CDR3 sequence reads: CSANAGMVYNEQFF. The CDR3 nucleotides read TGCAGTGCTAATGCGGGAATGGTGTACAATGAGCAGTTCTTC.

This clonotype has more than one count but fewer than ten. The rearrangement joins TRBV10-3 to TRBJ2-5; D may be TRBD1 or TRBD2 (5 bases each). V was pared by 5 bases and J by 2 bases, with 21 bases between. The CDR3 length is 17 residues. Germline-derived CDR1 and CDR2 are ENHRY and SYGVKD. This CDR3 is CAISRKLDKDLQETQYF. CDR3 in DNA: TGTGCCATCAGTCGAAAACTGGACAAGGACTTACAAGAGACCCAGTACTTC.

This clonotype was seen only a few times. This rearrangement joins TRBV10-2 to TRBJ2-5; 12 positions agree with TRBD2. The DNA matches TRBJ2-7 better at its end, which makes the J call doubtful. Germline assignment: CDR1 WSHSY and CDR2 SAAADI. The CDR3 contains 14 residues. The CDR3 loop reads CATTLAGGQYEQYF. The CDR3 nucleotides read TGCGCCACTACCCTAGCGGGAGGGCAGTACGAGCAGTACTTC.

The chain couples TRBV13 to TRBJ1-2, with D possibly matching TRBD1 (5 bases). The germline V gene has CDR1 PRHDT and CDR2 FYEKMQ (reference sequence). Trimming removed 4 bases from V and 6 bases from J, with 15 bases in between. The CDR3 runs to 14 residues. CDR3 sequence (DNA): TGTGCCAGCAGCTGGGCAGGGAGTTCTAATGGCTACACCTTC. Translated, it gives CASSWAGSSNGYTF.

This chain links TRBV20-1 with TRBJ1-4; TRBD1 is a possible D gene (6 bases). CDR1 is DFQATT and CDR2 is SNEGSKA in the germline V gene (reference sequence). Trimming shortened V by 0 bases and J by 7 bases, and 18 bases separated the two germline ends. The CDR3 runs 16 residues. This chain's CDR3 is CSARDSRGGRGEKLFF. The CDR3, as DNA: TGCAGTGCTAGAGATAGTAGAGGGGGAAGGGGTGAAAAACTGTTTTTT.

This clonotype was recorded once. The rearrangement joins TRBV7-9 to TRBJ1-2; D might be TRBD1 (6 bases). CDR1 is SEHNR, CDR2 FQNEAQ, per germline (reference sequence). The CDR3 totals 13 residues. The V and J ends lost 1 base and 6 bases respectively, with 9 bases between them. Here the CDR3 reads CASSLGGAHGYTF. CDR3 bases: TGTGCCAGCAGCTTAGGGGGGGCCCATGGCTACACCTTC. Supplemented by reference TRBV7-9 and TRBJ1-2, the full variable domain reads DTGVSQNPRHKITKRGQNVTFRCDPISEHNRLYWYRQTLGQGPEFLTYFQNEAQLEKSRLLSDRFSAERPKGSFSTLEIQRTEQGDSAMYLCASSLGGAHGYTFGSGTRLTVV.

In this sample, this clonotype turned up a few times. J is TRBJ2-5 and V is TRBV28; possibly TRBD2 for D (7 bases). This CDR3 is 15 amino acids long. V lost 2 bases and J lost 3, with 13 bases in between. Per germline, CDR1 MDHEN and CDR2 SYDVKM. The DNA for the CDR3 is TGTGCCAGCAGTTTAGGGGGGGCGGGGGAAGAGACCCAGTACTTC. It yields the protein CASSLGGAGEETQYF. Drawing the rest from reference TRBV28 and TRBJ2-5, the complete variable domain is DVKVTQSSRYLVKRTGEKVFLECVQDMDHENMFWYRQDPGLGLRLIYFSYDVKMKEKGDIPEGYSVSREKKERFSLILESASTNQTSMYLCASSLGGAGEETQYFGPGTRLLVL.

This clonotype appeared a few times. The chain joins TRBV3-1 to TRBJ2-3; no reliable D call. The CDR3 is 13 amino acids. Germline CDR1 and CDR2: LGHDT and YNNKEL (reference sequence). V dropped 5 bases and J dropped 5 bases, with 11 bases sitting between them. The CDR3 here is CASSYRDLDTQYF. CDR3 coding DNA: TGTGCCAGCAGCTATAGAGATTTAGATACGCAGTATTTT.

This clonotype was seen just once. The chain couples TRBV27 to TRBJ1-2; tentatively, D is TRBD1 (5 bases). Per germline, CDR1 MNHEY and CDR2 SMNVEV (reference sequence). V shed 2 bases and J shed 4 bases, with 17 bases lying between them. The CDR3 totals 16 residues. DNA for the CDR3: TGTGCCAGCAGTTTAACGGAGGGGCCAAGTCCCTATGGCTACACCTTC. Its protein product is CASSLTEGPSPYGYTF.

The chain couples TRBV10-2 to TRBJ2-1; 8 bases map to TRBD2. The J segment lost 7 bases and the V segment lost 7 bases, leaving 3 bases of the junction unmatched. From germline, CDR1 is WSHSY and CDR2 SAAADI. This CDR3 region has 12 residues. The CDR3 nucleotides are TGCGCCAGCAAGCGGGAGTTAAATGAGCAGTTCTTC. Translation: CASKRELNEQFF.

The chain carries TRBV6-5 and TRBJ1-5; D not certain. V was clipped by 5 bases and J by 0 bases, with 11 bases between them. CDR3 length: 15 amino acids. Germline V gene sequence: CDR1 MNHEY, CDR2 SVGAGI. The CDR3 nucleotides read TGTGCCAGCAGTAAACAGTTTTATAGCAATCAGCCCCAGCATTTT. It encodes CASSKQFYSNQPQHF.

The chain is built from TRBV7-9 and TRBJ2-7; 9 bases are shared with TRBD1. The CDR3 is 13 amino acids. Unmatched junction bases numbered 3, after V lost 4 bases and J lost 5 bases. Germline V lookup: CDR1 SEHNR, CDR2 FQNEAQ (reference sequence). CDR3 in amino acids: CASSSRQGDEQYF. CDR3 nucleotide sequence: TGTGCCAGCAGCTCCAGACAGGGGGACGAGCAGTACTTC.

This clonotype appeared a few times. The chain links TRBV20-1 to TRBJ2-7; 7 bases agree with TRBD1. Trimming cost V 5 bases and J 2 bases; bases outside gene matches: 9. This CDR3 has 14 residues. Germline V gene data show CDR1 as DFQATT and CDR2 as SNEGSKA (reference sequence). Here the CDR3 reads CSAEDRSGTYEQYF. The CDR3, as DNA: TGCAGTGCTGAGGACAGGTCGGGGACCTACGAGCAGTACTTC.

This clonotype has more than one count but fewer than ten. The J gene is TRBJ2-7, the V gene TRBV4-2; 8 bases line up with TRBD1. V lost 3 bases and J lost 6; bases outside the gene matches: 10. CDR3 length: 15 residues. CDR1 and CDR2 (germline): LGHNA, YNFKEQ. The CDR3 nucleotides read TGTGCCAGCAGCCAGGACCTAGGACAGGGAGGCGAGCAGTACTTC. It is translated as CASSQDLGQGGEQYF.

This rearrangement joins TRBV27 to TRBJ2-7, with D perhaps being TRBD1 or TRBD2 (5 bases each). This CDR3 spans 15 amino acids. The germline V gene has CDR1 MNHEY and CDR2 SMNVEV (reference sequence). Between the trimmed V and J ends, which lost 5 bases and 3 bases, there was a span of 17 bases. The DNA of the CDR3 is TGTGCCAGCAGTCCCTCGGGACCATCAATCTACGAGCAGTACTTC. It is translated as CASSPSGPSIYEQYF.

CDR3 region: CASSDSSGGQGFYGYTF. CDR3 sequence (DNA): TGTGCCAGCAGTGACTCGAGTGGGGGACAGGGCTTCTATGGCTACACCTTC. This chain connects TRBV27 to TRBJ1-2; TRBD1 matches 9 bases. Germline trimming cut 5 bases from V and 4 bases from J; bases unmatched to any gene: 14. The CDR3 is 17 residues long. Germline CDR1 is MNHEY and CDR2 is SMNVEV (reference sequence).

The chain couples TRBV4-2 to TRBJ1-2; 7 nucleotides match TRBD1. The germline V gene encodes CDR1 LGHNA and CDR2 YNFKEQ. This CDR3 is 15 amino acids long. The ends lost 7 bases at V and 2 bases at J; junction bases unmatched: 10. The CDR3 sequence is CASNPLWGQNYGYTF. The DNA of the CDR3 is TGTGCCAGCAACCCGCTATGGGGACAGAACTATGGCTACACCTTC.

The chain carries TRBV3-1 and TRBJ2-3; D is ambiguous. Trimming took 1 base from V and 1 from J, leaving 6 bases between them. Germline CDR1 LGHDT, CDR2 YNNKEL (reference sequence). This CDR3 is built from 14 residues. The DNA of the CDR3 is TGTGCCAGCAGCCAAGTATTGCGCACAGATACGCAGTATTTT. It is translated as CASSQVLRTDTQYF.

This clonotype turned up a few times. This chain links TRBV20-1 with TRBJ2-7; a weak D match, TRBD2 (6 bases). Germline assignment: CDR1 DFQATT and CDR2 SNEGSKA (reference sequence). V lost 0 bases, J lost 2 bases, and 14 bases lay in between. This CDR3 has 15 residues. The CDR3 spells CSARDPGDVPYEQYF. The CDR3 nucleotides are TGCAGTGCTAGAGATCCGGGGGACGTCCCCTACGAGCAGTACTTC.

The chain joins TRBV5-1 to TRBJ2-3; 9 positions match TRBD2. This CDR3 is built from 16 residues. Germline CDR1 SGHRS, CDR2 YFSETQ. The V segment lost 9 bases and the J segment 4 bases; nucleotides outside the gene matches: 15. The CDR3 coding sequence is TGCGCCACCCAAGGGGAGCGGGAGGATATAGCAGATACGCAGTATTTT. Translated, it gives CATQGEREDIADTQYF.

CDR3 nucleotide sequence: TGTGCCAGCAGCTTTGGGACAGGGGGCGCAGAGACCCAGTACTTC. This translates into CASSFGTGGAETQYF. The V gene is TRBV5-6, the J gene TRBJ2-5; 12 bases are shared with TRBD1. J gave up 4 bases and V 2 bases, and 3 bases lay outside the gene matches. This CDR3 has 15 amino acids. CDR1 and CDR2 (germline): SGHDT, YYEEEE. Filled out from reference TRBV5-6 and TRBJ2-5, the complete variable domain reads DAGVTQSPTHLIKTRGQQVTLRCSPKSGHDTVSWYQQALGQGPQFIFQYYEEEERQRGNFPDRFSGHQFPNYSSELNVNALLLGDSALYLCASSFGTGGAETQYFGPGTRLLVL.

This clonotype has only a few counts. The chain uses TRBV5-4 and TRBJ2-5; the match to TRBD2 covers 10 bases. Germline values: CDR1 SGHNT, CDR2 YYREEE (reference sequence). The CDR3 has 16 amino acids. J gave up 11 bases and V 3 bases, and 16 bases lay outside the gene matches. CDR3 region: CASSWEGLADSGEQYF. CDR3 coding DNA: TGTGCCAGCAGCTGGGAAGGACTAGCGGATTCGGGTGAGCAGTACTTC.